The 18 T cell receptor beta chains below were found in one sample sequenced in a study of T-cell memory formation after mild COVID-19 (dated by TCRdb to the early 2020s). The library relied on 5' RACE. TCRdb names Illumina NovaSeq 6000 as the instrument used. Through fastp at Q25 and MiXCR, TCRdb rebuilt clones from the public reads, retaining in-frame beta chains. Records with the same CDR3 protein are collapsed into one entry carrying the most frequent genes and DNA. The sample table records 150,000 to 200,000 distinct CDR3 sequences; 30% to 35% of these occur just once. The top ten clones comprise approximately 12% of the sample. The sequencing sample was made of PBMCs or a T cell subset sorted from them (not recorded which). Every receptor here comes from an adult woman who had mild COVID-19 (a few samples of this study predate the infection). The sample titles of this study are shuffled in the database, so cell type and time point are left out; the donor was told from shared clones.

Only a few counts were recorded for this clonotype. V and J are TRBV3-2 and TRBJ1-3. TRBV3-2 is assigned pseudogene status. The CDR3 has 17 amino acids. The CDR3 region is CASSQMDLRKGGNTIYF. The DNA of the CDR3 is TGTGCCAGCAGCCAAATGGACCTCAGGAAGGGTGGAAACACCATATATTTT.

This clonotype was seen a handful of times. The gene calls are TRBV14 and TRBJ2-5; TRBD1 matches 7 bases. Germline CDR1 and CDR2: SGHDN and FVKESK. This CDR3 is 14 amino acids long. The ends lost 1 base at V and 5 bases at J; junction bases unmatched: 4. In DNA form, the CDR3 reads TGTGCCAGCAGCCAAGGACAGGGTCGGGAGACCCAGTACTTC. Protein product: CASSQGQGRETQYF.

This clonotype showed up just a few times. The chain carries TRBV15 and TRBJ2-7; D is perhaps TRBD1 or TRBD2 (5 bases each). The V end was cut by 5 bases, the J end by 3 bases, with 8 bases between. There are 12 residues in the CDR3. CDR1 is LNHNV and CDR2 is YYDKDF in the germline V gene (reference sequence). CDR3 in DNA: TGTGCCACCAGCTCGGGGCTCTACGAGCAGTACTTC. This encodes CATSSGLYEQYF.

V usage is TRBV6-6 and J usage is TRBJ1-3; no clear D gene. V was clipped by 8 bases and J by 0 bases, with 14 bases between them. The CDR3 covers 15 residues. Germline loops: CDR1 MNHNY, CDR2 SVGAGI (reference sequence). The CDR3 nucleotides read TGTGCCAGCTCCCAAACAGCGAGCTCTGGAAACACCATATATTTT. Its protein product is CASSQTASSGNTIYF.

CDR3 sequence: CASSLVAMSNTGELFF. The DNA of the CDR3 is TGCGCCAGCAGCTTGGTCGCCATGTCGAACACCGGGGAGCTGTTTTTT. The V gene is TRBV5-1, the J gene TRBJ2-2; D is unclear. The germline gives CDR1 SGHRS, CDR2 YFSETQ. CDR3 length: 16 amino acids. V lost 0 bases, J lost 0 bases, and 9 bases lay in between.

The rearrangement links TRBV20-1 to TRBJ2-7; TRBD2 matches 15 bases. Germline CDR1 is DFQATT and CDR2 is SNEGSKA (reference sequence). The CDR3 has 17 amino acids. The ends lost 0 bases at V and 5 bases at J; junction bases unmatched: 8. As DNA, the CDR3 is TGCAGTGCTAGAGAACAGCTGGGACTAGCGGGAGGAGACGAGCAGTACTTC. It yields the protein CSAREQLGLAGGDEQYF.

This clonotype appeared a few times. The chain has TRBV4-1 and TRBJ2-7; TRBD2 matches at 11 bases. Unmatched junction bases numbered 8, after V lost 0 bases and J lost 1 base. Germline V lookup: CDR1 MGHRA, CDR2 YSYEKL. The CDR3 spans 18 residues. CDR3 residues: CASSQEFFGTSGSYEQYF. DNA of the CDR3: TGCGCCAGCAGCCAAGAATTCTTCGGGACTAGCGGATCCTACGAGCAGTACTTC.

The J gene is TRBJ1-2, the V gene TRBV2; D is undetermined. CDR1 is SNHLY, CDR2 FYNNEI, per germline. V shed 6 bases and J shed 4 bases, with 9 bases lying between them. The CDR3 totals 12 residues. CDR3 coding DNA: TGTGCCAGCAGGTTATCCAGCTATGGCTACACCTTC. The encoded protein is CASRLSSYGYTF.

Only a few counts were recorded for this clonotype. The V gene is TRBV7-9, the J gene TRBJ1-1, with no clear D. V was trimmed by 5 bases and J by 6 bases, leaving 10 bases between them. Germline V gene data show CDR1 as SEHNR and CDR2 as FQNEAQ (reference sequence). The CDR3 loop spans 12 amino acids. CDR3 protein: CASSTTGAEAFF. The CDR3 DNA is TGTGCCAGCAGCACTACCGGGGCTGAAGCTTTCTTT.

Written as DNA, the CDR3 is TGTGCCAGCAGCTTAGATGGGAGGGCCGGCTACACCTTC. This gives the protein CASSLDGRAGYTF. The genes are TRBV7-8 and TRBJ1-2; no reliable D call. Germline V lookup: CDR1 SGHVS, CDR2 FQNEAQ. This CDR3 comprises 13 residues. V lost 1 base to trimming and J lost 8 bases, with 11 bases between them.

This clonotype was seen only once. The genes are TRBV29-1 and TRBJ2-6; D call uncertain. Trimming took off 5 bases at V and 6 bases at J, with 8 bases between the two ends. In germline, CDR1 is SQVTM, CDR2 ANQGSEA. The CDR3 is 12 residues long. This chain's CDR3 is CSVMFQANVLTF. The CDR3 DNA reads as TGCAGCGTTATGTTCCAGGCCAACGTCCTGACTTTC.

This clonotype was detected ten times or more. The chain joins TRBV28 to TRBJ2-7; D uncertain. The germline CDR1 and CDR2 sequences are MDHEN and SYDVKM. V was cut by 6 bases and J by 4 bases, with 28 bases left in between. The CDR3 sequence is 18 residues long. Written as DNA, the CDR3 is TGTGCCAGCAGCGAATCCTTAGGTCTAGGGTCGGCCGAGTACGAGCAGTACTTC. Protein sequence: CASSESLGLGSAEYEQYF.

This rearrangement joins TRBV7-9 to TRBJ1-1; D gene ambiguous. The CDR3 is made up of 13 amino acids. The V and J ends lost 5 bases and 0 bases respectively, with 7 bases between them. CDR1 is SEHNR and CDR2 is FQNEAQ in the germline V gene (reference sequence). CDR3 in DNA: TGTGCCAGCAGCCCGCTTATGAACACTGAAGCTTTCTTT. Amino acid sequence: CASSPLMNTEAFF. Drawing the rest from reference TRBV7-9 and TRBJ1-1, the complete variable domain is DTGVSQNPRHKITKRGQNVTFRCDPISEHNRLYWYRQTLGQGPEFLTYFQNEAQLEKSRLLSDRFSAERPKGSFSTLEIQRTEQGDSAMYLCASSPLMNTEAFFGQGTRLTVV.

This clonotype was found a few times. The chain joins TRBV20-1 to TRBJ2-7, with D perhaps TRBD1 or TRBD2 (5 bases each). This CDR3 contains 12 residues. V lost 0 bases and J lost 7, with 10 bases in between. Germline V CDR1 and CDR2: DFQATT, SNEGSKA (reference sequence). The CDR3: CSARDGAAEQYF. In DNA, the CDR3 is TGCAGTGCTAGAGACGGGGCTGCGGAGCAGTACTTC.

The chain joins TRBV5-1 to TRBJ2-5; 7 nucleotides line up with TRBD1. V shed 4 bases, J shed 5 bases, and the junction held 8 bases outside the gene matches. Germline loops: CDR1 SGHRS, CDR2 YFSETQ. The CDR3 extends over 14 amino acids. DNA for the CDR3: TGCGCCAGCAGCGATGGGACAGTGGAGGAGACCCAGTACTTC. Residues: CASSDGTVEETQYF.

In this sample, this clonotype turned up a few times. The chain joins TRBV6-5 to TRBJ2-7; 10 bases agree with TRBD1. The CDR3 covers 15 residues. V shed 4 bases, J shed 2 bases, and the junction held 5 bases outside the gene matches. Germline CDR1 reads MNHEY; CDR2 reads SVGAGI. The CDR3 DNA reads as TGTGCCAGCAGTTCCTCCGGGACAGGGGCCTACGAGCAGTACTTC. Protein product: CASSSSGTGAYEQYF.

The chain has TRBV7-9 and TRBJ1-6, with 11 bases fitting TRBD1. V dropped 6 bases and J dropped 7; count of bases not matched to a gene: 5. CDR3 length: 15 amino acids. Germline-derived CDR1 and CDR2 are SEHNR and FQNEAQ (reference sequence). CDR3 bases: TGTGCCAGCAGACCCGGGACAGGGGGAAATTCACCCCTCCACTTT. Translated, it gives CASRPGTGGNSPLHF.

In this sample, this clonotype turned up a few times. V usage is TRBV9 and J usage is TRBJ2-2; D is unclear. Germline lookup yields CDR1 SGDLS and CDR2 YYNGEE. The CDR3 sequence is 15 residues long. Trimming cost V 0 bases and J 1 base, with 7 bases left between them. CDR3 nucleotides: TGTGCCAGCAGCGTAGAGCCACGGAACACCGGGGAGCTGTTTTTT. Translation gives CASSVEPRNTGELFF.